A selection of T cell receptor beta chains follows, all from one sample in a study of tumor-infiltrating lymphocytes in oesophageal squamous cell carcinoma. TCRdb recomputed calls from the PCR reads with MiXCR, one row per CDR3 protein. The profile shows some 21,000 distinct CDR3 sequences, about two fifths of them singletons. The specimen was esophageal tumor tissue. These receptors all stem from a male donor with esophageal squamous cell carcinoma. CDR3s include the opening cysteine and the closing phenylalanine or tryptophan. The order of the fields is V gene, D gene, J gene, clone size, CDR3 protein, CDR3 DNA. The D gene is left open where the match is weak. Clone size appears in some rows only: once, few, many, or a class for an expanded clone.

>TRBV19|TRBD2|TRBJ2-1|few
CASRLSGNAYNEQFF
TGTGCCAGTAGGTTAAGCGGGAACGCGTACAATGAGCAGTTCTTC
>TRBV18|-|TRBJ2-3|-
CASSTYTDTQYF
TGTGCCAGCTCAACTTACACAGATACGCAGTATTTT
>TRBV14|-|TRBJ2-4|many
CASYQREAQYF
TGTGCCAGCTACCAAAGAGAGGCCCAGTACTTC
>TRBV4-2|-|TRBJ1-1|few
CASSQQGDTEAFF
TGTGCCAGCAGCCAACAGGGAGACACTGAAGCTTTCTTT
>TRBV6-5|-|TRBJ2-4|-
CASSTFEGVEGDSPLHF
TGTGCCAGCAGTACCTTTGAAGGGGTGGAGGGAGACTCACCCCTCCACTTC
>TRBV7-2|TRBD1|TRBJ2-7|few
CASSWGQTNEQYF
TGTGCCAGCAGCTGGGGACAGACAAATGAGCAGTACTTC
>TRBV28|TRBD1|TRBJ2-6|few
CASSSGGSGANVLTF
TGTGCCAGCAGCTCAGGGGGCTCAGGGGCCAACGTCCTGACTTTC
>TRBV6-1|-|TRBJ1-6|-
CAIAAGSSYEQHF
TGTGCCATCGCCGCTGGGAGCTCCTACGAGCAGCACTTT
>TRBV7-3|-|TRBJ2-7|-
CASSLTGESYEQYF
TGTGCCAGCAGCTTAACGGGGGAGTCCTACGAGCAGTACTTC
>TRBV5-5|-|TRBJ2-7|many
CASSVRPWAGYEQYF
TGTGCCAGCAGCGTGCGTCCTTGGGCCGGCTACGAGCAGTACTTC
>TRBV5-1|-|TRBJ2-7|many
CASSLEFGLGKGYEQYF
TGCGCCAGCAGCTTGGAATTTGGGTTGGGGAAGGGCTACGAGCAGTACTTC
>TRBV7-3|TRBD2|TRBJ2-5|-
CASSLRRGRETQYF
TGTGCCAGCAGCTTACGGCGGGGGAGGGAGACCCAGTACTTC
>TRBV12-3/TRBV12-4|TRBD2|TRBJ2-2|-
CASSRTSGGTNTGELFF
TGTGCCAGCAGTCGGACTAGCGGGGGTACGAACACCGGGGAGCTGTTTTTT
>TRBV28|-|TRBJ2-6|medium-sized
CASSPGSAGANVLTF
TGTGCCAGCAGCCCAGGTTCTGCTGGGGCCAACGTCCTGACTTTC
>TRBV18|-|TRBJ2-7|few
CASSLSSYEQYF
TGTGCCAGCTCACTAAGCTCCTACGAGCAGTACTTC
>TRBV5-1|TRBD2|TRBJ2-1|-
CASSGLAGIPYNEQFF
TGCGCCAGCAGCGGACTAGCGGGGATCCCCTACAATGAGCAGTTCTTC
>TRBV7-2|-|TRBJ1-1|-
CASSQRGAGNTEAFF
TGTGCCAGCAGCCAGAGGGGGGCGGGGAACACTGAAGCTTTCTTT
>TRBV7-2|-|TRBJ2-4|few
CASSRDNKNIQYF
TGTGCCAGCAGCCGGGACAACAAAAACATTCAGTACTTC
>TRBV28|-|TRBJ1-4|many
CASSHQGSTNEKLFF
TGTGCCAGCAGCCACCAGGGATCAACTAATGAAAAACTGTTTTTT
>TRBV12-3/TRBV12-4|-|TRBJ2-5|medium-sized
CASSLNGRGEETQYF
TGTGCCAGCAGTCTAAACGGCAGGGGGGAGGAGACCCAGTACTTC
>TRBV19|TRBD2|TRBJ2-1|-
CASSRTSGGLSSYNEQFF
TGTGCCAGTAGTCGAACTAGCGGGGGGCTTAGCTCCTACAATGAGCAGTTCTTC